The present T cell receptor (beta chain) was sequenced within a study of CD8 T cells in ankylosing spondylitis. Study observations and caveats: There was reportedly significant enrichment of clones that were disease-linked in matched ankylosing spondylitis synovial fluid.

V was pared by 5 bases and J by 2 bases, with 4 bases between. The CDR3 length is 12 residues. Germline V gene lookup returns CDR1 SGHVS and CDR2 FQNEAQ. TCRdb re-analysed the 5' RACE reads in MiXCR, keeping a single row per CDR3 protein. The table includes approximately 140,000 distinct CDR3 sequences, over 7% detected once. This clonotype was recorded a few times. Antigen unknown. This TCR came from a male donor with ankylosing spondylitis or in good health (not recorded which). This rearrangement joins TRBV7-8 to TRBJ2-1; D is ambiguous. Sequenced input: blood, either unsorted or a sorted T cell fraction (not recorded which). Here the CDR3 reads CASSQTYNEQFF. CDR3 in DNA: TGTGCCAGCAGCCAAACCTACAATGAGCAGTTCTTC.